The clone carrying this T cell receptor beta chain was counted a few times. The data were taken from a study of blood T cell repertoires in COVID-19. Study information: Acute and convalescent COVID-19 specimens originated in the United States, Italy and Spain. Sample material is recorded as cDNA or gDNA derived from T cells, B-cell-depleted T cells, or PBMCs.

The CDR3 totals 15 residues. J lost 4 bases, V lost 2 bases, and 4 bases had no gene match. Germline CDR1 GTSNPN, CDR2 SVGIG (reference sequence). Original data processing: Reference gene primer amplification in the assay estimated nucleated cell counts. Only in-frame clones appear in the TCRdb table, and some are missing; sequencing was by immunoSEQ multiplex PCR. For V, J and clone size, that table is used; D and trimming come from the DNA. In the table there are around 140,000 clones, about 79% of which are singletons. Sequenced material: peripheral blood. The chain couples TRBV30 to TRBJ2-5; 13 bases agree with TRBD2. The receptor comes from a woman over 75 with active or convalescent COVID-19. CDR3 in DNA: TGTGCCTGGAGTCCACTAGCGGGGGGGCGAGAGACCCAGTACTTC. The encoded protein is CAWSPLAGGRETQYF.